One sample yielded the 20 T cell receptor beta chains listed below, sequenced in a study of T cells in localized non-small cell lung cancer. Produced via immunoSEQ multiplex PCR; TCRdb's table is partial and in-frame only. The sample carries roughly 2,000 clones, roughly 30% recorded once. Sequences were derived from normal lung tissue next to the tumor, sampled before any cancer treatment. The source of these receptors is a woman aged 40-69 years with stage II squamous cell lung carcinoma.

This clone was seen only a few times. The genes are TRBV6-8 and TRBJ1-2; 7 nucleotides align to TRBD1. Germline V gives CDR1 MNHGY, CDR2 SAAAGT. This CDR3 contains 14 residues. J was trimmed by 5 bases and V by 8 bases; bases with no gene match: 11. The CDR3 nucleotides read TGTGCCAGCGGGCGACAGGGAGCATTGTATGGCTACACCTTC. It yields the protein CASGRQGALYGYTF.

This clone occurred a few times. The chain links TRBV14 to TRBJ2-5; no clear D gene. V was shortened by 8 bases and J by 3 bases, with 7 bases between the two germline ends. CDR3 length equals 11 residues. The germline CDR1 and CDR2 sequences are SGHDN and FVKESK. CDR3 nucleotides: TGTGCCAGCTCGAGTAAAGAGACCCAGTACTTC. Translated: CASSSKETQYF. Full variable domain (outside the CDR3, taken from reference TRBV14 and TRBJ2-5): EAGVTQFPSHSVIEKGQTVTLRCDPISGHDNLYWYRRVMGKEIKFLLHFVKESKQDESGMPNNRFLAERTGGTYSTLKVQPAELEDSGVYFCASSSKETQYFGPGTRLLVL.

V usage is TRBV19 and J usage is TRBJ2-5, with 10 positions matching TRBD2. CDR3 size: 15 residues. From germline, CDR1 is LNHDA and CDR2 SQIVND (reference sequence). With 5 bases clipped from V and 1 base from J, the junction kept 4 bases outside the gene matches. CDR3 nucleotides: TGTGCCAGTAGTCCACTAGCGGGAAGCCAAGAGACCCAGTACTTC. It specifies CASSPLAGSQETQYF.

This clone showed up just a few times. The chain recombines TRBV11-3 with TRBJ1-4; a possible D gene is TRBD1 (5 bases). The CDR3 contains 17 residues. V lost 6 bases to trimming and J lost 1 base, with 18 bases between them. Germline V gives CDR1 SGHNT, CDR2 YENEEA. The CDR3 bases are TGTGCCAGCAGACCTCACACAGGCTCTAGAACTAATGAAAAACTGTTTTTT. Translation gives CASRPHTGSRTNEKLFF. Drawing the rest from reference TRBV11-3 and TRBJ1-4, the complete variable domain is EAGVVQSPRYKIIEKKQPVAFWCNPISGHNTLYWYLQNLGQGPELLIRYENEEAVDDSQLPKDRFSAERLKGVDSTLKIQPAELGDSAVYLCASRPHTGSRTNEKLFFGSGTQLSVL.

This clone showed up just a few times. The CDR3 DNA is TGTGCCAGCTCACCAGACCGGGGGACCCACACTGAAGCTTTCTTT. This translates into CASSPDRGTHTEAFF. This chain uses TRBV18 with TRBJ1-1; the D gene is possibly TRBD1 (5 bases). The CDR3 totals 15 residues. V lost 2 bases to trimming and J lost 3 bases, with 13 bases between them. Germline lookup yields CDR1 KGHSH and CDR2 LQKENI.

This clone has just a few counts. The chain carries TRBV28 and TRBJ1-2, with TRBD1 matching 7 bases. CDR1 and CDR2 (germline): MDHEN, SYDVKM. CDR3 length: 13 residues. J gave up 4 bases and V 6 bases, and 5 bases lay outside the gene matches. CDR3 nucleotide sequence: TGTGCCAGCAGATTACAGGGGCCCTATGGCTACACCTTC. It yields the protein CASRLQGPYGYTF.

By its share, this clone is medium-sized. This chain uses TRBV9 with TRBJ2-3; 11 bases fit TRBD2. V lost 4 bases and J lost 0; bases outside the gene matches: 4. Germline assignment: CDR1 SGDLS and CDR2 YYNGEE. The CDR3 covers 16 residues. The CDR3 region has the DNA TGTGCCAGCAGCCTAGGGACTAGCGGCAGCACAGATACGCAGTATTTT. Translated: CASSLGTSGSTDTQYF.

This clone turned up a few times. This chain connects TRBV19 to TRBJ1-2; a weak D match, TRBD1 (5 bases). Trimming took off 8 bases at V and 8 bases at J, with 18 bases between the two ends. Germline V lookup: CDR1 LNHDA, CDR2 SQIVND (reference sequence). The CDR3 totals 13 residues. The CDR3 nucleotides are TGTGCCAGTGGCCCTCGTACAGGCGACGGCTACACCTTC. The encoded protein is CASGPRTGDGYTF.

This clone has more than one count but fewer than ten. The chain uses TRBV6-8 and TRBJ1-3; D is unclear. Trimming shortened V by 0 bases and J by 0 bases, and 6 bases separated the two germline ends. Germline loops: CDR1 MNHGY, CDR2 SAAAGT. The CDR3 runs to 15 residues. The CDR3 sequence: CASSYSGNSGNTIYF. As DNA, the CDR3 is TGTGCCAGCAGTTACTCAGGCAACTCTGGAAACACCATATATTTT.

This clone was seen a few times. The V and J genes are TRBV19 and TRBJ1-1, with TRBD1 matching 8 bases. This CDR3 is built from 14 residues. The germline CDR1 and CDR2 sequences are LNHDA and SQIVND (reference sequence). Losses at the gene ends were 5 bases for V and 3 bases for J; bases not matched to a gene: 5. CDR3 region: CASSETGVYTEAFF. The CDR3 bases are TGTGCCAGTAGTGAGACAGGGGTGTACACTGAAGCTTTCTTT. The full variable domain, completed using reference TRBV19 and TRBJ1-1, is DGGITQSPKYLFRKEGQNVTLSCEQNLNHDAMYWYRQDPGQGLRLIYYSQIVNDFQKGDIAEGYSVSREKKESFPLTVTSAQKNPTAFYLCASSETGVYTEAFFGQGTRLTVV.

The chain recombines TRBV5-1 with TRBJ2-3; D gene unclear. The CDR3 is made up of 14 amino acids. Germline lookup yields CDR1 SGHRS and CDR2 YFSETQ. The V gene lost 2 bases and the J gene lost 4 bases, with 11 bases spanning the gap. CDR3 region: CASSLIVSPDTQYF. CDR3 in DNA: TGCGCCAGCAGCTTAATAGTTTCTCCAGATACGCAGTATTTT.

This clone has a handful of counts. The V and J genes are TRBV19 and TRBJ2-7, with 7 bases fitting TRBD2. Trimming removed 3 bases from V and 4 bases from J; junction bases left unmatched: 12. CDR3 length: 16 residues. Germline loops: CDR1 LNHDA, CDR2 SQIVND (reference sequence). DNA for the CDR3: TGTGCCAGTAGTATGGGGTCGGGAGGAGACCCATACGAGCAGTACTTC. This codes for CASSMGSGGDPYEQYF. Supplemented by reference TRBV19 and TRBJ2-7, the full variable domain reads DGGITQSPKYLFRKEGQNVTLSCEQNLNHDAMYWYRQDPGQGLRLIYYSQIVNDFQKGDIAEGYSVSREKKESFPLTVTSAQKNPTAFYLCASSMGSGGDPYEQYFGPGTRLTVT.

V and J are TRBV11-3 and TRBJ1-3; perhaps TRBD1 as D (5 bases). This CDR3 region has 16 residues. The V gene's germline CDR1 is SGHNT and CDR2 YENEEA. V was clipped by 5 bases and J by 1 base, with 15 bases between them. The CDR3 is CASSAGPGYSGNTIYF. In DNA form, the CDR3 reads TGTGCCAGCAGCGCGGGACCAGGATATTCTGGAAACACCATATATTTT.

Written as DNA, the CDR3 is TGTGCCAGCACTGGGCGGGAACAAGAGACCCAGTACTTC. This codes for CASTGREQETQYF. The chain links TRBV2 to TRBJ2-5, with D possibly TRBD2 on 6 matching bases. V was trimmed by 7 bases and J by 2 bases, leaving 11 bases between them. The CDR3 is 13 amino acids. CDR1 is SNHLY, CDR2 FYNNEI, per germline.

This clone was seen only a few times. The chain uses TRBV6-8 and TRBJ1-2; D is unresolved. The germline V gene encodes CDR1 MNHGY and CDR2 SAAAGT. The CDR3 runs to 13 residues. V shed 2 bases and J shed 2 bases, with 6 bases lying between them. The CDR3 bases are TGTGCCAGCAGTTACGACCTAAACTATGGCTACACCTTC. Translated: CASSYDLNYGYTF.

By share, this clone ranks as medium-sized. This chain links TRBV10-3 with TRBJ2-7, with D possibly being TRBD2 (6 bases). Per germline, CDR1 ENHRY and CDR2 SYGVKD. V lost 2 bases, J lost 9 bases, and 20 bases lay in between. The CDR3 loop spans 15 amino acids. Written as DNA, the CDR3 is TGTGCCATCAGTGAGGCTAGCGCAAACTCCCAGGGGCAGTACTTC. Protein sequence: CAISEASANSQGQYF.

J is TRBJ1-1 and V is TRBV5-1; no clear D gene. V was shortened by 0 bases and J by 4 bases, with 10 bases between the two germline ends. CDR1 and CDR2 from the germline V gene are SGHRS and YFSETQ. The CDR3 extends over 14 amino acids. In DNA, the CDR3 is TGCGCCAGCAGCTTGGATCCAGGTCGCACTGAAGCTTTCTTT. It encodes CASSLDPGRTEAFF.

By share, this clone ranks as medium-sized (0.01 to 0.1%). The CDR3, as DNA: TGTGCCAGCAGCGCCCCAGGGGCCGACTATGGCTACACCTTC. It yields the protein CASSAPGADYGYTF. The rearrangement uses TRBV11-3 and TRBJ1-2, with a tentative D call TRBD1 (6 bases). The CDR3 consists of 14 residues. The germline V gene encodes CDR1 SGHNT and CDR2 YENEEA. V lost 5 bases and J lost 3, with 13 bases in between.

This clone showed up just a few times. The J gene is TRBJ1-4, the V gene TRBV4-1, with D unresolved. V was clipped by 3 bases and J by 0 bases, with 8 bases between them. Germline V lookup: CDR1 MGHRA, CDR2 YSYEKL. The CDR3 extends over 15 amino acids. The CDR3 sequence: CASSQQWATNEKLFF. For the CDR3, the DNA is TGCGCCAGCAGCCAGCAGTGGGCAACTAATGAAAAACTGTTTTTT.

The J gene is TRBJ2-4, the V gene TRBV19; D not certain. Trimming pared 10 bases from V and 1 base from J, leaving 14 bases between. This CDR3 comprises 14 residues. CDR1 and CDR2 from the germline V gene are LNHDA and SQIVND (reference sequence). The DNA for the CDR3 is TGTGCCACCTCGGGCAGTTGGGCCAAAAACATTCAGTACTTC. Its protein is CATSGSWAKNIQYF.